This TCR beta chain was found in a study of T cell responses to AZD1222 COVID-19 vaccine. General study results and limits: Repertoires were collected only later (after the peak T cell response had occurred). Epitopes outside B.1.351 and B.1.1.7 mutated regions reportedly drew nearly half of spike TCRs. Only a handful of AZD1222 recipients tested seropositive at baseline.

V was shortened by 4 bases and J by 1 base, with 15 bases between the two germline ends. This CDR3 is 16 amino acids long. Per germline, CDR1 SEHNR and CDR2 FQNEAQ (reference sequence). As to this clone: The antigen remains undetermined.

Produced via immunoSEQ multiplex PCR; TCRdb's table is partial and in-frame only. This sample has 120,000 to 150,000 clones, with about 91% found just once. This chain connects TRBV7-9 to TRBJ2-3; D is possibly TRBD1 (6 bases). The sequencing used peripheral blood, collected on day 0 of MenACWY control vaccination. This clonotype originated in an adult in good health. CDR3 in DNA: TGTGCCAGCAGCTCCGCCGCAGGGGTTGGCACAGATACGCAGTATTTT. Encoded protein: CASSSAAGVGTDTQYF.